This T cell receptor (beta chain) was captured by sequencing in a study of blood T cell repertoires in COVID-19. Whole-study context: The samples span acute and convalescent COVID-19 from the United States, Italy and Spain.

As handled by the study authors: Counts of nucleated cells, estimated from reference gene primer amplification, were obtained. Libraries were prepared by immunoSEQ multiplex PCR; TCRdb keeps only in-frame clonotypes and omits some of them. V, J and clone size derive from that table, while D and trimming were established from the DNA sequence. The sample has 150,000 to 200,000 clones, 85% to 90% seen once; the top ten hold 3.5% to 4%. The germline V gene has CDR1 SGHTA and CDR2 FQGNSA. The CDR3 runs 14 residues. The J segment lost 3 bases and the V segment lost 3 bases, leaving 2 bases of the junction unmatched.

Sequencing was done on a sample of peripheral blood. The V call is TRBV7-2, the J call TRBJ1-3, with 7 bases fitting TRBD1. The TCR sequence derives from a woman aged 70-85 years with acute or convalescent COVID-19. The CDR3 DNA is TGTGCCAGCAGCTTGGGACAGCGTGGAAACACCATATATTTT. This translates into CASSLGQRGNTIYF.